The 26 T cell receptor beta chains in this list originate from one sample, sequenced in a study of naive and memory T cell subsets. Both TRBC1 and TRBC2 were covered by a beta constant-region primer of two equimolar oligonucleotides. Nested alpha and beta constant-region primers with the SP2 primer drove four PCR rounds on ligated cDNA. TCRdb reanalysed the UMI-ligation and nested PCR reads using MiXCR and keeps one entry per CDR3 protein. The profile shows 95,000 to 150,000 distinct CDR3 sequences, around a third of them singletons. Material: central memory CD4+ T cells from blood. The origin of the receptors is a human donor in good health.

This clonotype was recorded a few times. V usage is TRBV24-1 and J usage is TRBJ2-2, with 10 bases aligning to TRBD2. CDR1 and CDR2 from the germline V gene are KGHDR and SFDVKD. The CDR3 runs 14 residues. V shed 3 bases and J 9 bases; nucleotides not matched to a gene: 3. The chain's CDR3 is CATSDSGRERELFF. In DNA, the CDR3 is TGTGCCACCAGTGATAGCGGGAGGGAAAGGGAGCTGTTTTTT.

This clonotype was detected a few times. The chain carries TRBV12-3 or TRBV12-4 and TRBJ2-1, with 9 nucleotides matching TRBD2. There are 16 residues in the CDR3. J lost 5 bases, V lost 3 bases, and 8 bases had no gene match. The CDR3 sequence is CASSFPIAGANNEQFF. The CDR3 DNA reads as TGTGCCAGCAGTTTCCCCATAGCGGGAGCGAACAATGAGCAGTTCTTC.

The chain combines TRBV28 with TRBJ2-1; no definite D call. This CDR3 spans 11 amino acids. Germline V lookup: CDR1 MDHEN, CDR2 SYDVKM. V gave up 1 base and J gave up 12 bases, with 7 bases separating them. CDR3: CASSLSLGQFF. The CDR3 DNA sequence: TGTGCCAGCAGTTTATCGTTGGGGCAGTTCTTC. The full variable domain, rest sourced from reference TRBV28 and TRBJ2-1, is DVKVTQSSRYLVKRTGEKVFLECVQDMDHENMFWYRQDPGLGLRLIYFSYDVKMKEKGDIPEGYSVSREKKERFSLILESASTNQTSMYLCASSLSLGQFFGPGTRLTVL.

The table lists this clonotype with a few counts. V and J are TRBV6-1 and TRBJ1-5, with D possibly being TRBD1 (5 bases). Germline V gene lookup returns CDR1 MNHNS and CDR2 SASEGT. CDR3 length: 16 amino acids. The V and J ends lost 4 bases and 0 bases respectively, with 13 bases between them. The DNA for the CDR3 is TGTGCCAGCAGTGCGAAGCTAGGGGATAGCAATCAGCCCCAGCATTTT. Translating gives CASSAKLGDSNQPQHF.

This clonotype showed up just a few times. J is TRBJ1-6 and V is TRBV6-5; D is uncertain. This CDR3 is built from 13 residues. Germline CDR1 MNHEY, CDR2 SVGAGI. V lost 5 bases and J 7 bases, leaving 9 bases between the germline ends. The CDR3, as DNA: TGTGCCAGCAGTAGGACCACAAATTCACCCCTCCACTTT. The encoded protein is CASSRTTNSPLHF.

Only a few counts were recorded for this clonotype. The chain couples TRBV19 to TRBJ1-1; 7 positions match TRBD1. V shed 5 bases and J 5 bases; nucleotides not matched to a gene: 5. Per germline, CDR1 LNHDA and CDR2 SQIVND (reference sequence). CDR3 size: 13 residues. CDR3 DNA sequence: TGTGCCAGTAGTCCCCCGACAGGGACTGAAGCTTTCTTT. Its protein product is CASSPPTGTEAFF. Together with reference TRBV19 and TRBJ1-1, the CDR3 gives the full variable domain: DGGITQSPKYLFRKEGQNVTLSCEQNLNHDAMYWYRQDPGQGLRLIYYSQIVNDFQKGDIAEGYSVSREKKESFPLTVTSAQKNPTAFYLCASSPPTGTEAFFGQGTRLTVV.

This clonotype turned up a few times. The V call is TRBV4-1, the J call TRBJ2-3, with 11 bases aligning to TRBD1. Germline V gene sequence: CDR1 MGHRA, CDR2 YSYEKL. J gave up 7 bases and V 4 bases, and 7 bases lay outside the gene matches. This CDR3 region has 15 residues. The CDR3 reads CASSLQGQGAHTQYF. The CDR3 bases are TGCGCCAGCAGCCTACAAGGACAGGGGGCCCATACGCAGTATTTT.

The chain has TRBV20-1 and TRBJ1-5, with D unclear. V lost 6 bases and J lost 2, with 20 bases in between. There are 16 residues in the CDR3. CDR1 and CDR2 (germline): DFQATT, SNEGSKA (reference sequence). The CDR3 DNA follows: TGCAGTGCGACTCCGGGGATAAGGACGGGCAATCAGCCCCAGCATTTT. Protein product: CSATPGIRTGNQPQHF.

This chain uses TRBV7-3 with TRBJ2-1; 7 bases are a match to TRBD2. Germline assignment: CDR1 SGHTA and CDR2 FQGTGA. The CDR3 has 14 residues. The V and J ends lost 5 bases and 10 bases, in that order; junction bases with no gene match: 11. The CDR3 reads CASSTPTGTKEQFF. CDR3 bases: TGTGCCAGCAGCACCCCAACCGGGACTAAGGAGCAGTTCTTC.

This clonotype was counted only a few times. The J gene is TRBJ1-1, the V gene TRBV6-6; tentatively, D is TRBD1 (6 bases). The CDR3 length is 15 residues. Between the trimmed V and J ends, which lost 5 bases and 2 bases, there was a span of 15 bases. Per germline, CDR1 MNHNY and CDR2 SVGAGI (reference sequence). Written as DNA, the CDR3 is TGTGCCAGCAGTGAGACAGGAAGGATAAACACTGAAGCTTTCTTT. As protein: CASSETGRINTEAFF.

The V and J genes are TRBV2 and TRBJ1-3; D gene uncertain. The CDR3 extends over 15 amino acids. V lost 4 bases to trimming and J lost 4 bases, with 14 bases between them. Per germline, CDR1 SNHLY and CDR2 FYNNEI. CDR3 coding DNA: TGTGCCAGCAGTGGGCTTGGATCGCTCGGAAACACCATATATTTT. Amino acid sequence: CASSGLGSLGNTIYF.

This clonotype was observed many times. The chain employs TRBV20-1 and TRBJ2-1, with TRBD2 identical over 12 bases. After removal of 2 bases from V and 5 bases from J, the junction contained 1 base not matched to a gene. Germline loops: CDR1 DFQATT, CDR2 SNEGSKA (reference sequence). The CDR3 has 14 amino acids. CDR3 protein: CSARRTSGNNEQFF. The CDR3 DNA sequence: TGCAGTGCTAGACGGACTAGCGGGAACAATGAGCAGTTCTTC.

V and J are TRBV6-6 and TRBJ2-2; 8 bases align to TRBD2. V gave up 5 bases and J gave up 2 bases; unmatched junction bases: 4. This CDR3 is built from 15 residues. Germline CDR1 and CDR2: MNHNY and SVGAGI (reference sequence). The CDR3: CASSTTSANTGELFF. In DNA, the CDR3 is TGTGCCAGCAGTACGACTAGCGCAAACACCGGGGAGCTGTTTTTT.

This clonotype turned up a few times. This chain connects TRBV20-1 to TRBJ1-1; no reliable D call. The CDR3 spans 14 residues. Between the trimmed V and J ends, which lost 1 base and 0 bases, there was a span of 9 bases. Germline V gene data show CDR1 as DFQATT and CDR2 as SNEGSKA (reference sequence). The CDR3 reads CSARGATLNTEAFF. DNA of the CDR3: TGCAGTGCTAGAGGGGCGACTCTGAACACTGAAGCTTTCTTT.

The chain couples TRBV11-2 to TRBJ2-1; tentative D call: TRBD1 (5 bases). The CDR3 is made up of 15 amino acids. Trimming shortened V by 1 base and J by 6 bases, and 13 bases separated the two germline ends. CDR1 and CDR2 from the germline V gene are SGHAT and FQNNGV. DNA of the CDR3: TGTGCCAGCAGCTTAGCCAGGGCTCGCACCAATGAGCAGTTCTTC. Its translation: CASSLARARTNEQFF. The full variable domain, its missing parts supplied by reference TRBV11-2 and TRBJ2-1, is EAGVAQSPRYKIIEKRQSVAFWCNPISGHATLYWYQQILGQGPKLLIQFQNNGVVDDSQLPKDRFSAERLKGVDSTLKIQPAKLEDSAVYLCASSLARARTNEQFFGPGTRLTVL.

The rearrangement links TRBV20-1 to TRBJ1-5, with no clear D. The CDR3 has 16 residues. Germline CDR1 DFQATT, CDR2 SNEGSKA (reference sequence). The V end lost 4 bases, the J end lost 3 bases, and 19 bases lay between the germline ends. The CDR3 nucleotides read TGCAGTGCTATGGACCGGCGGCGCGGAATCAATCAGCCCCAGCATTTT. Its protein product is CSAMDRRRGINQPQHF.

This clonotype was seen more than once but under ten times. The rearrangement uses TRBV29-1 and TRBJ1-2; maybe TRBD1 (6 bases). V was trimmed by 1 base and J by 7 bases, leaving 13 bases between them. Looked up from germline, CDR1 is SQVTM and CDR2 is ANQGSEA. This CDR3 is 13 amino acids long. The DNA of the CDR3 is TGCAGCGTTGAAGTTAAAGAAGGGGGTGGCTACACCTTC. This sequence encodes CSVEVKEGGGYTF. The whole variable domain, remainder taken from reference TRBV29-1 and TRBJ1-2, is SAVISQKPSRDICQRGTSLTIQCQVDSQVTMMFWYRQQPGQSLTLIATANQGSEATYESGFVIDKFPISRPNLTFSTLTVSNMSPEDSSIYLCSVEVKEGGGYTFGSGTRLTVV.

J is TRBJ1-4 and V is TRBV6-5, with unresolved D. V was clipped by 0 bases and J by 8 bases, with 13 bases between them. This CDR3 region has 15 residues. Germline V gene lookup returns CDR1 MNHEY and CDR2 SVGAGI. CDR3 loop: CASSYSGSRREKLFF. Here the CDR3 DNA reads TGTGCCAGCAGTTACTCAGGCTCCAGGCGGGAAAAACTGTTTTTT.

The CDR3 DNA reads as TGTGCCAGCAGAGGAGCCACGGGCAATGAGCAGTTCTTC. Translated, it gives CASRGATGNEQFF. The chain has TRBV27 and TRBJ2-1; D gene uncertain. The V gene's germline CDR1 is MNHEY and CDR2 SMNVEV (reference sequence). The germline V and J ends were trimmed by 6 bases and 6 bases, with 12 bases remaining between them. The CDR3 is 13 residues long.

This clonotype appeared once. The CDR3, as DNA: TGTGCCACGTCAAGCGGGAGGGTGTACAATGAGCAGTTCTTC. As protein: CATSSGRVYNEQFF. The V gene is TRBV2, the J gene TRBJ2-1; 10 bases map to TRBD2. This CDR3 is 14 amino acids long. Germline loops: CDR1 SNHLY, CDR2 FYNNEI. The junction had 7 bases not matched to a gene; V was cut back by 10 bases and J by 4 bases.

This chain links TRBV6-5 with TRBJ2-7; 8 bases match TRBD1. Germline CDR1 is MNHEY and CDR2 is SVGAGI. The V segment lost 3 bases and the J segment 4 bases; nucleotides outside the gene matches: 11. The CDR3 has 16 amino acids. For the CDR3, the DNA is TGTGCCAGCAGTTATCCCGCCGGGACAGGCCGTTACGAGCAGTACTTC. Translated, it gives CASSYPAGTGRYEQYF.

This clonotype occurred a few times. The J gene is TRBJ2-1, the V gene TRBV6-6; TRBD2 matches 9 bases. In germline, CDR1 is MNHNY, CDR2 SVGAGI (reference sequence). The CDR3 loop spans 16 amino acids. V was clipped by 5 bases and J by 2 bases; unmatched bases: 7. CDR3 region: CASSSGRNSAYNEQFF. In nucleotides, the CDR3 is TGTGCCAGCAGTAGCGGGAGGAATTCGGCCTACAATGAGCAGTTCTTC.

V gene TRBV6-1 combines with J gene TRBJ2-1; no definite D call. V was shortened by 3 bases and J by 6 bases, with 15 bases between the two germline ends. The germline V gene has CDR1 MNHNS and CDR2 SASEGT. CDR3 length equals 15 residues. CDR3 sequence (DNA): TGTGCCAGCAGTGAGCGACTGTCTGCTGGCAATGAGCAGTTCTTC. Protein product: CASSERLSAGNEQFF.

CDR3 nucleotides: TGTGCCAGCAGCCAACAGTCCCGGACTAGCGGCACAGATACGCAGTATTTT. This sequence encodes CASSQQSRTSGTDTQYF. The chain is built from TRBV4-2 and TRBJ2-3; 9 bases align to TRBD2. The CDR3 has 17 residues. CDR1 and CDR2 (germline): LGHNA, YNFKEQ. J lost 1 base, V lost 2 bases, and 7 bases had no gene match.

The V and J genes are TRBV28 and TRBJ2-3, with no clear D. CDR1 and CDR2 from the germline V gene are MDHEN and SYDVKM. This CDR3 comprises 14 residues. Trimming shortened V by 8 bases and J by 0 bases, and 12 bases separated the two germline ends. The CDR3 DNA is TGTGCCAGCCTCCCCCAGACTAGCACAGATACGCAGTATTTT. Encoded protein: CASLPQTSTDTQYF.

The chain has TRBV12-3 or TRBV12-4 and TRBJ2-3, with D tentatively TRBD1 (6 bases). This CDR3 region has 17 residues. V was shortened by 5 bases and J by 0 bases, with 18 bases between the two germline ends. CDR3 in amino acids: CASSDRIGGLSTDTQYF. CDR3 bases: TGTGCCAGCAGTGACCGTATTGGGGGCCTTAGCACAGATACGCAGTATTTT.